What follows are 11 T cell receptor beta chains derived from one specimen sequenced in a study of blood T cell repertoires in COVID-19 (dated by TCRdb to the early 2020s). Receptor libraries were prepared by the immunoSEQ multiplex PCR assay. TCRdb provides this immuneACCESS table in a form limited to in-frame rearrangements. Some clones are lacking; in checked studies, under half of them reflect an unresolved V gene, and why the rest are absent is not known. The sample table records fewer than 200,000 clones; 87% of these occur just once. The biggest ten clones account for 2.5% of the sample. The sample consisted of peripheral blood. Receptor source: a man between 40 and 49 years old with active or convalescent COVID-19.

The chain employs TRBV18 and TRBJ2-3, with TRBD2 matching over 12 bases. The J segment lost 2 bases and the V segment lost 6 bases, leaving 9 bases of the junction unmatched. Germline assignment: CDR1 KGHSH and CDR2 LQKENI. This CDR3 region has 17 residues. CDR3 coding DNA: TGTGCCAGCTCGCTCACTAGCGGGGGGCTTTACACAGATACGCAGTATTTT. The encoded protein is CASSLTSGGLYTDTQYF.

The chain combines TRBV27 with TRBJ1-2, with a weak D call TRBD1 (5 bases). The CDR3 has 16 amino acids. Germline values: CDR1 MNHEY, CDR2 SMNVEV (reference sequence). Trimming left V 4 bases short and J 4 bases short, with 19 bases between. CDR3 sequence reads: CASSSLGGGTFYGYTF. CDR3 coding DNA: TGTGCCAGCAGTTCCCTGGGGGGGGGTACCTTCTATGGCTACACCTTC.

The rearrangement uses TRBV29-1 and TRBJ1-1; 7 bases are shared with TRBD1. The CDR3 extends over 12 amino acids. CDR1 is SQVTM, CDR2 ANQGSEA, per germline. V trimming: 6 bases; J trimming: 7 bases; junction bases outside the gene matches: 8. CDR3 sequence (DNA): TGCAGCGTGCAGACAGGGCGGGGTGAAGCTTTCTTT. Translated, it gives CSVQTGRGEAFF.

The V and J genes are TRBV5-1 and TRBJ1-1, with D possibly matching TRBD1 (6 bases). V lost 9 bases and J 0 bases, leaving 15 bases between the germline ends. The CDR3 contains 14 residues. Germline-derived CDR1 and CDR2 are SGHRS and YFSETQ. CDR3 protein: CAILQGILNTEAFF. As DNA, the CDR3 is TGCGCCATCCTACAGGGAATTCTGAACACTGAAGCTTTCTTT.

This clone was observed once. V is TRBV29-1 and J is TRBJ1-2; 7 positions agree with TRBD1. Germline values: CDR1 SQVTM, CDR2 ANQGSEA. CDR3 length: 13 amino acids. Unmatched junction bases numbered 8, after V lost 7 bases and J lost 3 bases. CDR3 residues: CSATTGVDYGYTF. The CDR3 DNA follows: TGCAGCGCAACCACAGGGGTGGACTATGGCTACACCTTC.

The V call is TRBV18, the J call TRBJ1-6; unclear D gene. From germline, CDR1 is KGHSH and CDR2 LQKENI. Trimming took off 5 bases at V and 0 bases at J, with 11 bases between the two ends. The CDR3 is made up of 16 amino acids. As DNA, the CDR3 is TGTGCCAGCTCAACAGACACCAGCTCCTATAATTCACCCCTCCACTTT. Translating gives CASSTDTSSYNSPLHF.

The chain couples TRBV20-1 to TRBJ2-5; D possibly corresponds to TRBD2 (7 bases). The CDR3 runs 12 residues. Germline CDR1 reads DFQATT; CDR2 reads SNEGSKA (reference sequence). The V gene lost 3 bases and the J gene lost 5 bases, with 10 bases spanning the gap. The CDR3 region is CSASEGGETQYF. CDR3 nucleotides: TGCAGTGCTAGTGAGGGGGGGGAGACCCAGTACTTC.

This clone has a single count. In DNA form, the CDR3 reads TGTGCCAGCAGTGAAGCAGGGGGACAGGGCACAGATACGCAGTATTTT. It is translated as CASSEAGGQGTDTQYF. The chain is built from TRBV6-1 and TRBJ2-3; TRBD1 matches at 8 bases. V shed 0 bases and J 1 base; nucleotides not matched to a gene: 3. CDR3 length: 16 residues. Germline-derived CDR1 and CDR2 are MNHNS and SASEGT.

The genes are TRBV19 and TRBJ1-4; D remains ambiguous. The CDR3 length is 14 residues. Trimming left V 4 bases short and J 4 bases short, with 10 bases between. The germline V gene encodes CDR1 LNHDA and CDR2 SQIVND (reference sequence). CDR3 DNA sequence: TGTGCCAGTAGTACTAACCGGGGTAATGAAAAACTGTTTTTT. Residues: CASSTNRGNEKLFF.

The rearrangement joins TRBV6-1 to TRBJ1-5, with D perhaps TRBD1 (5 bases). V lost 2 bases, J lost 11 bases, and 16 bases lay in between. This CDR3 has 14 residues. Germline CDR1 MNHNS, CDR2 SASEGT. The CDR3 sequence is CASSEWVAGVAQHF. CDR3 in DNA: TGTGCCAGCAGTGAATGGGTGGCGGGGGTAGCCCAGCATTTT.

The chain is built from TRBV3-1 (or the pseudogene TRBV3-2) and TRBJ1-2; D gene ambiguous. Germline CDR1 reads LGHDT; CDR2 reads YNNKEL (reference sequence). V was trimmed by 0 bases and J by 8 bases, leaving 10 bases between them. The CDR3 runs 13 residues. DNA for the CDR3: TGTGCCAGCAGCCAAGAGGCGGTCGGCGGCTACACCTTC. Translation: CASSQEAVGGYTF.